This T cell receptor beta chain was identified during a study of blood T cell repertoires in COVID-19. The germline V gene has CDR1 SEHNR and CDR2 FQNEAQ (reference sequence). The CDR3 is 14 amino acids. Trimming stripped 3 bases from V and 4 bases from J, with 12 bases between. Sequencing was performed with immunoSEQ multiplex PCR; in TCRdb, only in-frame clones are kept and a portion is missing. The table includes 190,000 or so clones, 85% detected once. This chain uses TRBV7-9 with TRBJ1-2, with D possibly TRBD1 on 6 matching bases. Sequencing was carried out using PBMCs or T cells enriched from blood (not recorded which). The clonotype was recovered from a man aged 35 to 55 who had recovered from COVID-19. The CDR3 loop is CASSLAGAIYGYTF. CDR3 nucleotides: TGTGCCAGCAGCTTGGCAGGGGCGATCTATGGCTACACCTTC.